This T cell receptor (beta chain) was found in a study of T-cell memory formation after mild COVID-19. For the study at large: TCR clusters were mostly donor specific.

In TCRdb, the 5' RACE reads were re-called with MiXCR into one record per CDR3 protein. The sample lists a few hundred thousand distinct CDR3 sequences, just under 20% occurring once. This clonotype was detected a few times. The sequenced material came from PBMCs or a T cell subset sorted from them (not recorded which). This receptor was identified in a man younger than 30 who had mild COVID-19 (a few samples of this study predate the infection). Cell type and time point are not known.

Written as DNA, the CDR3 is TGTGCCAGCAGGCGACAGGGGAGCACCTACGAGCAGTACTTC. Protein sequence: CASRRQGSTYEQYF. This chain joins TRBV12-3 or TRBV12-4 and TRBJ2-7; 8 bases fit TRBD1. The trim removed 6 bases at V and 2 bases at J, leaving 6 bases unmatched. CDR3 length equals 14 residues.